A selection of T cell receptor beta chains follows, all from one sample in a study of control samples from healthy donors and cancer patients. Produced via immunoSEQ multiplex PCR; TCRdb's table is partial and in-frame only. The data contain approximately 70,000 clones, about 90% of them seen just once; the ten biggest clones take up under 5%. The sequenced material came from blood. The source of these receptors is a woman in her fifties or sixties in good health. The CDR3 runs from the conserved cysteine through the conserved F or W. A D gene is named only where the DNA matches it firmly. The size of a clone is reported for some rows only, either as once, few or many, or as a class for expanded clones.

size: -; J: TRBJ1-4; D: -; V: TRBV6-5; DNA: TGTGCCAGCAGTAAACAGGGCGGAAGTGAAAAACTGTTTTTT; CDR3: CASSKQGGSEKLFF
size: -; J: TRBJ1-3; D: TRBD1; V: TRBV18; DNA: TGTGCCAGCTCCCCGGGACAGGGGGATGGAAACACCATATATTTT; CDR3: CASSPGQGDGNTIYF
size: -; J: TRBJ2-7; D: -; V: TRBV10-3; DNA: TGTGCCATCAGTGAGAAGGGGGCCTACGAGCAGTACTTC; CDR3: CAISEKGAYEQYF
size: -; J: TRBJ2-6; D: TRBD2; V: TRBV19; DNA: TGTGCCAGTAGTATCGGTGGGTTAGCGGGAGCCTCTGGGGCCAACGTCCTGACTTTC; CDR3: CASSIGGLAGASGANVLTF
size: -; J: TRBJ1-2; D: TRBD1; V: TRBV5-6; DNA: TGTGCCAGCAGCTTGCTAGGGAGGGGGCGCGTTCAGAACTATGGCTACACCTTC; CDR3: CASSLLGRGRVQNYGYTF
size: -; J: TRBJ1-4; D: -; V: TRBV7-9; DNA: TGTGCCAGCAGCCCTGGGACTCATGAAAAACTGTTTTTT; CDR3: CASSPGTHEKLFF
size: -; J: TRBJ1-1; D: -; V: TRBV10-3; DNA: TGTGCCATCAGTGAGTTGGGGATGAACACTGAAGCTTTCTTT; CDR3: CAISELGMNTEAFF
size: -; J: TRBJ2-2; D: -; V: TRBV4-2; DNA: TGTGCCAGCAGCCAAGATAGTGGAGGAACCGGGGAGCTGTTTTTT; CDR3: CASSQDSGGTGELFF
size: -; J: TRBJ1-2; D: -; V: TRBV10-3; DNA: TGTGCCATCAGTGATGTTTCCGGCCCCACCCCCGACTATGGCTACACCTTC; CDR3: CAISDVSGPTPDYGYTF
size: -; J: TRBJ2-2; D: -; V: TRBV10-1; DNA: TGCGCCAGCAGTGAGTTTACAGGGAACACCGGGGAGCTGTTTTTT; CDR3: CASSEFTGNTGELFF
size: -; J: TRBJ2-2; D: -; V: TRBV11-2; DNA: TGTGCCAGCAGCCCCAACGAAGTCGTTACCGGGGAGCTGTTTTTT; CDR3: CASSPNEVVTGELFF
size: -; J: TRBJ1-2; D: -; V: TRBV11-2; DNA: TGTGCCAGCAGCTTAGTACCGGGAACCCAATCCTATGGCTACACCTTC; CDR3: CASSLVPGTQSYGYTF
size: -; J: TRBJ2-3; D: TRBD2; V: TRBV7-3; DNA: TGTGCCAGCAGCTTAGCGGGAGGGACAGATACGCAGTATTTT; CDR3: CASSLAGGTDTQYF
size: -; J: TRBJ2-7; D: -; V: TRBV7-2; DNA: TGTGCCAGCAGCCGAACAGATTACGAGCAGTACTTC; CDR3: CASSRTDYEQYF
size: -; J: TRBJ1-5; D: -; V: TRBV5-4; DNA: TGTGCCAGCAGCTTGGGGGGGGTTCGGCAGCCCCAGCATTTT; CDR3: CASSLGGVRQPQHF
size: -; J: TRBJ2-1; D: -; V: TRBV6-5; DNA: TGTGCCAGCAGTCTTGCAGTGGGGGAATACAATGAGCAGTTCTTC; CDR3: CASSLAVGEYNEQFF
size: -; J: TRBJ1-2; D: TRBD1; V: TRBV27; DNA: TGTGCCAGCAGTTTTAGGGGGCAGAGCTATGGCTACACCTTC; CDR3: CASSFRGQSYGYTF
size: -; J: TRBJ2-2; D: -; V: TRBV7-3; DNA: TGTGCCAGCAGCCTAGTAACTGGTGACACCGGGGAGCTGTTTTTT; CDR3: CASSLVTGDTGELFF
size: -; J: TRBJ2-5; D: -; V: TRBV7-6; DNA: TGTGCCAGCAGCTTAGATCCAGGTCGAGAGACCCAGTACTTC; CDR3: CASSLDPGRETQYF
size: few; J: TRBJ1-6; D: TRBD1; V: TRBV2; DNA: TGTGCCAGCAGTGTAGGCAGGGGGAATTCACCCCTCCACTTT; CDR3: CASSVGRGNSPLHF